A single sample gave rise to the 18 T cell receptor beta chains below, sequenced in a study of neurological immune-mediated disorders. TCRdb re-analysed the 5' RACE reads in MiXCR, keeping a single row per CDR3 protein. The sample comprises 50,000 to 60,000 distinct CDR3 sequences, about 2.5% of which are singletons, and about 3% rests with the top ten. The specimen was PBMCs. The receptors come from a man over 45 with multiple sclerosis.

This clonotype showed up many times. The J gene is TRBJ2-7, the V gene TRBV20-1; D may be TRBD1 or TRBD2 (5 bases each). Trimming cost V 4 bases and J 0 bases, with 10 bases left between them. There are 13 residues in the CDR3. CDR1 is DFQATT, CDR2 SNEGSKA, per germline (reference sequence). The CDR3 coding sequence is TGCAGTGCTATCCGGGACGGCTCCTACGAGCAGTACTTC. This encodes CSAIRDGSYEQYF.

This clonotype has a count of ten or more. The chain couples TRBV12-3 or TRBV12-4 to TRBJ1-1; 9 nucleotides line up with TRBD1. This CDR3 is built from 15 residues. J was trimmed by 0 bases and V by 5 bases; bases with no gene match: 4. CDR3 amino acids: CASSLRTGVNTEAFF. In DNA, the CDR3 is TGTGCCAGCAGTCTCCGGACAGGGGTGAACACTGAAGCTTTCTTT.

This clonotype was found many times. The chain is built from TRBV4-1 and TRBJ1-4, with D unresolved. From germline, CDR1 is MGHRA and CDR2 YSYEKL. CDR3 length: 18 amino acids. V shed 0 bases and J shed 0 bases, with 14 bases lying between them. The chain's CDR3 is CASSQDRTESATNEKLFF. The CDR3 coding sequence is TGCGCCAGCAGCCAAGATCGAACGGAAAGTGCAACTAATGAAAAACTGTTTTTT.

This clonotype was observed many times. This chain links TRBV18 with TRBJ1-1, with D tentatively TRBD1 (5 bases). CDR1 and CDR2 (germline): KGHSH, LQKENI. Deletions cut 6 bases from V and 1 base from J, with 9 bases between. CDR3 length equals 13 residues. CDR3 in DNA: TGTGCCAGCTCGACAGACAGGAACACTGAAGCTTTCTTT. Translation gives CASSTDRNTEAFF.

This chain joins TRBV11-2 and TRBJ2-2; TRBD1 agrees at 10 bases. CDR1 is SGHAT, CDR2 FQNNGV, per germline. V shed 6 bases, J shed 5 bases, and the junction held 6 bases outside the gene matches. This CDR3 comprises 15 residues. This CDR3 reads CASSPGDRGTGELFF. The CDR3 nucleotides are TGTGCCAGCAGTCCTGGGGACAGGGGAACCGGGGAGCTGTTTTTT.

Many counts were recorded for this clonotype. The chain couples TRBV11-1 to TRBJ1-1; 11 nucleotides match TRBD1. This CDR3 has 14 amino acids. CDR1 SGHAT and CDR2 FQDESV come from the germline V gene (reference sequence). Trimming removed 5 bases from V and 6 bases from J; junction bases left unmatched: 5. CDR3 nucleotide sequence: TGTGCCAGCAGCGGACAGGGGGCGGTGGCTGAAGCTTTCTTT. The encoded protein is CASSGQGAVAEAFF.

The sample holds many counts of this clonotype. The chain carries TRBV6-5 and TRBJ2-7; possibly TRBD2 for D (6 bases). In germline, CDR1 is MNHEY, CDR2 SVGAGI. The CDR3 extends over 15 amino acids. Trimming took 7 bases from V and 0 from J, leaving 16 bases between them. CDR3 sequence reads: CASTQTGGGSYEQYF. The CDR3 DNA reads TGTGCCAGCACCCAGACCGGGGGAGGCTCCTACGAGCAGTACTTC.

This clonotype was counted at least ten times. The V gene is TRBV5-1, the J gene TRBJ2-7; no reliable D call. This CDR3 region has 13 residues. Trimming took 5 bases from V and 2 from J, leaving 11 bases between them. Germline V gives CDR1 SGHRS, CDR2 YFSETQ. CDR3 sequence (DNA): TGCGCCAGCAGACCTGACACTACCTACGAGCAGTACTTC. Protein sequence: CASRPDTTYEQYF.

By proportion, this clonotype is medium-sized. The V and J genes are TRBV5-1 and TRBJ2-3; D gene uncertain. Germline lookup yields CDR1 SGHRS and CDR2 YFSETQ. The CDR3 extends over 14 amino acids. Trimming removed 5 bases from V and 2 bases from J, with 12 bases in between. Here the CDR3 DNA reads TGCGCCAGCAGTTGGTCAATCTTCACAGATACGCAGTATTTT. This encodes CASSWSIFTDTQYF.

This clonotype was recorded many times. The rearrangement links TRBV5-1 to TRBJ2-7, with TRBD1 matching 7 bases. The V gene's germline CDR1 is SGHRS and CDR2 YFSETQ. The CDR3 sequence is 15 residues long. V lost 3 bases and J lost 5; bases outside the gene matches: 11. Here the CDR3 reads CASSSSVTGIHEQYF. DNA of the CDR3: TGCGCCAGCAGCTCAAGCGTGACAGGGATCCACGAGCAGTACTTC.

Many counts were recorded for this clonotype. This chain uses TRBV20-1 with TRBJ1-1, with D unresolved. Trimming removed 0 bases from V and 8 bases from J, with 10 bases in between. The germline V gene has CDR1 DFQATT and CDR2 SNEGSKA (reference sequence). The CDR3 covers 12 residues. CDR3 in amino acids: CSAREGKPEAFF. CDR3 in DNA: TGCAGTGCTAGAGAGGGCAAACCCGAAGCTTTCTTT.

Of note for this clonotype: A much larger clone differs from this one at a single base, so this may be a read error. This chain joins TRBV28 and TRBJ1-1; the match to TRBD1 covers 7 bases. The CDR3 totals 13 residues. Trimming took 2 bases from V and 3 from J; bases not matched to a gene: 0. Germline V lookup: CDR1 MDHEN, CDR2 SYDVKM. In DNA, the CDR3 is TGTGCCAGCAGTTTAACAGGGGACACTGAAGCTTTCTTT. Protein product: CASSLTGDTEAFF.

This clonotype was counted ten times or more. The CDR3 nucleotides read TGTGCCAGCAGCTTCACTGATTCACCCCTCCACTTT. Translation: CASSFTDSPLHF. The chain has TRBV7-2 and TRBJ1-6; no firm D call. Trimming took off 3 bases at V and 8 bases at J, with 5 bases between the two ends. This CDR3 region has 12 residues. The germline V gene encodes CDR1 SGHTA and CDR2 FQGNSA.

As to this clonotype: A much more abundant neighbour one base away suggests this may be a read error. Since no conserved phenylalanine or tryptophan closes the CDR3, a read error is the likely cause. The CDR3 nucleotides are TGTGCCAGCAGCTTAGAAAGGCGGAATGAGCAGTTCTGC. Protein product: CASSLERRNEQFC. V usage is TRBV11-2 and J usage is TRBJ2-1; no definite D call. The CDR3 loop spans 13 amino acids. With 0 bases removed from V and 7 bases from J, the gap between germline ends came to 7 bases. Per germline, CDR1 SGHAT and CDR2 FQNNGV.

This clonotype was observed at least ten times. The chain recombines TRBV5-1 with TRBJ2-5; D possibly corresponds to TRBD2 (6 bases). Trimming removed 1 base from V and 0 bases from J, with 10 bases in between. The CDR3 is 15 residues long. Germline V gives CDR1 SGHRS, CDR2 YFSETQ. CDR3 amino acids: CASSLFGGYQETQYF. Written as DNA, the CDR3 is TGCGCCAGCAGCTTGTTTGGGGGGTACCAAGAGACCCAGTACTTC.

This clonotype has at least ten counts. The V and J genes are TRBV20-1 and TRBJ2-3; 8 positions match TRBD2. With V trimmed by 6 bases and J by 2 bases, 10 bases remained unmatched. The germline CDR1 and CDR2 sequences are DFQATT and SNEGSKA (reference sequence). This CDR3 region has 15 residues. This CDR3 is CSAAGRVGITDTQYF. The CDR3 bases are TGCAGTGCCGCCGGGAGGGTCGGGATCACAGATACGCAGTATTTT.

This clonotype was observed at least ten times. The V and J genes are TRBV2 and TRBJ1-3, with D possibly being TRBD1 (5 bases). The germline V gene encodes CDR1 SNHLY and CDR2 FYNNEI. V lost 6 bases, J lost 1 base, and 10 bases lay in between. CDR3 size: 14 residues. As DNA, the CDR3 is TGTGCCAGCAGCTTCAGGGTTTCTGGAAACACCATATATTTT. This translates into CASSFRVSGNTIYF.

This clonotype appeared many times. The chain has TRBV25-1 and TRBJ2-6, with 11 bases matching TRBD1. Germline V lookup: CDR1 MGHDK, CDR2 SYGVNS. The CDR3 sequence is 16 residues long. With 7 bases clipped from V and 3 bases from J, the junction kept 5 bases outside the gene matches. CDR3 DNA sequence: TGTGCCAGCACCGGACAGGGGGCGGATGGGGCCAACGTCCTGACTTTC. Its translation: CASTGQGADGANVLTF.